This T cell receptor (beta chain) was captured by sequencing in a study of regulatory T cells in long-lasting Graves disease. This clonotype was recorded many times. Its antigen remains unknown. The study, taken as a whole, reports: Newly diagnosed Graves' patients had higher TCR diversity than persistent ones.

The CDR3 is made up of 14 amino acids. V shed 2 bases and J shed 5 bases, with 12 bases lying between them. Per the germline V gene, CDR1 is MNHEY and CDR2 is SVGAGI. Investigators prepared the TCR beta libraries by applying iRepertoire HTBI primers and Arm-PCR of CDR3 regions. Via MiXCR, TCRdb re-called the multiplex PCR reads, giving one row per CDR3 protein. The sample has hundreds of thousands of distinct CDR3 sequences, roughly 20% seen once; the top ten hold approximately 7.8%. Time point described: persistent/refractory GD, antithyroid drugs over 5 years with positive TRAb. Preparation of the TCR library used RNA extracted from PBMCs. Patient provenance is recorded as an endocrinology department in Xi'an, China.

This rearrangement joins TRBV6-5 to TRBJ2-5; tentatively, D is TRBD1 or TRBD2 (5 bases each). The sequencing used peripheral blood mononuclear cells (PBMCs), collected when the disease was refractory, from a patient treated with antithyroid drugs. The source is a female donor with Graves disease. The CDR3 nucleotides are TGTGCCAGCAGTTACAACGGGGCATGGGAGACCCAGTACTTC. Residues: CASSYNGAWETQYF.